This T cell receptor (beta chain) is from a study of T cell responses to AZD1222 COVID-19 vaccine. Study-wide results and caveats: Mapped onto spike, vaccine-associated CD4 TCRs spanned it and were dominant at 160-218 and 743-854. Of the AZD1222 recipients, only five to seven were seropositive at baseline. Close to half of spike-specific TCRs reportedly recognize unmutated variant regions. Repertoire collection took place solely once the T cell response had peaked.

In germline, CDR1 is MDHEN, CDR2 SYDVKM. This CDR3 has 14 residues. V dropped 5 bases and J dropped 4 bases, with 12 bases sitting between them. Of note for this clone: Antigen specificity is unknown.

Produced via immunoSEQ multiplex PCR; TCRdb's table is partial and in-frame only. The sample lists 150,000 to 180,000 clones, about 89% occurring once. The sequence derives from an adult who received the AZD1222 COVID-19 vaccine. Sequences were derived from peripheral blood, sampled 28 days after the second AZD1222 dose. The J gene is TRBJ1-3, the V gene TRBV28, with a weak D call TRBD1 (5 bases). The CDR3 region has the DNA TGTGCCAGCAGTCCCGGGGGGGGAGGAAACACCATATATTTT. Translated: CASSPGGGGNTIYF.